These 25 T cell receptor beta chains were sequenced from one sample in a study of blood T cell repertoires in COVID-19. Libraries were prepared by immunoSEQ multiplex PCR; TCRdb keeps only in-frame clonotypes and omits some of them. The sample carries 53,000 or so clones, 90% recorded once. The source material was peripheral blood. The origin of the receptors is a man aged 35 to 55 with acute or convalescent COVID-19.

This clone was observed once. V and J are TRBV12-2 and TRBJ2-1; the DNA was not used to check the table's D call, TRBD2. TRBV12-2 is a listed pseudogene. CDR3 length equals 16 residues. The CDR3 protein is CASRLARDLPTWEQFF. Here the CDR3 DNA reads TGTGCAAGTCGCTTAGCCCGGGACTTGCCTACATGGGAGCAGTTCTTC.

This chain connects TRBV19 to TRBJ2-3, with TRBD1 matching over 9 bases. The CDR3 extends over 16 amino acids. V shed 4 bases and J 3 bases; nucleotides not matched to a gene: 8. Germline V CDR1 and CDR2: LNHDA, SQIVND (reference sequence). The CDR3 spells CASSSRDRESTDTQYF. The CDR3 DNA reads as TGTGCCAGTAGTAGCCGGGACAGGGAAAGTACAGATACGCAGTATTTT.

The rearrangement links TRBV10-3 to TRBJ1-2; 7 bases line up with TRBD1. Germline V gene sequence: CDR1 ENHRY, CDR2 SYGVKD. This CDR3 is 14 amino acids long. After removal of 10 bases from V and 4 bases from J, the junction contained 12 bases not matched to a gene. CDR3 in amino acids: CATTPRDSPYGYTF. In nucleotides, the CDR3 is TGTGCCACTACTCCTCGGGACAGTCCCTATGGCTACACCTTC.

The chain recombines TRBV6-5 with TRBJ1-1, with 7 bases aligning to TRBD1. Germline assignment: CDR1 MNHEY and CDR2 SVGAGI. Germline trimming cut 9 bases from V and 11 bases from J; bases unmatched to any gene: 9. The CDR3 totals 11 residues. The CDR3 spells CASQQGNSAFF. CDR3 DNA: TGTGCCAGTCAACAGGGGAACTCGGCTTTCTTT.

The chain employs TRBV20-1 and TRBJ1-5; D remains ambiguous. V lost 3 bases, J lost 7 bases, and 13 bases lay in between. The CDR3 is made up of 13 amino acids. Germline lookup yields CDR1 DFQATT and CDR2 SNEGSKA (reference sequence). CDR3: CSASGLLGQPQHF. In DNA form, the CDR3 reads TGCAGTGCTAGTGGCTTACTCGGGCAGCCCCAGCATTTT.

The genes are TRBV3-1 (or the pseudogene TRBV3-2) and TRBJ1-3; TRBD1 matches at 10 bases. The CDR3 is 17 amino acids. The V gene's germline CDR1 is LGHDT and CDR2 YNNKEL (reference sequence). The V gene end was trimmed by 1 base and the J gene end by 2 bases; junction bases not matched to a gene: 5. CDR3 in amino acids: CASSQGDGTGAGNTIYF. The CDR3 DNA sequence: TGTGCCAGCAGCCAAGGGGACGGGACAGGGGCTGGAAACACCATATATTTT.

The rearrangement joins TRBV18 to TRBJ2-7, with 7 bases aligning to TRBD1. The CDR3 has 16 residues. The germline V gene encodes CDR1 KGHSH and CDR2 LQKENI. V dropped 0 bases and J dropped 4; count of bases not matched to a gene: 9. For the CDR3, the DNA is TGTGCCAGCTCACCACCTACCATGGGACAGAATTACGAGCAGTACTTC. Protein product: CASSPPTMGQNYEQYF.

The V gene is TRBV19, the J gene TRBJ2-7; D not certain. CDR1 is LNHDA, CDR2 SQIVND, per germline (reference sequence). The CDR3 contains 15 residues. Trimming shortened V by 1 base and J by 2 bases, and 12 bases separated the two germline ends. CDR3 loop: CASSIGASPPYEQYF. The CDR3 DNA is TGTGCCAGTAGTATAGGGGCATCTCCGCCCTACGAGCAGTACTTC.

The chain links TRBV10-3 to TRBJ1-1; D is possibly TRBD1 (5 bases). V lost 6 bases and J lost 3, with 11 bases in between. CDR1 and CDR2 from the germline V gene are ENHRY and SYGVKD. The CDR3 length is 13 residues. The CDR3 region is CAIRGREDTEAFF. DNA of the CDR3: TGTGCCATCAGGGGCAGGGAGGACACTGAAGCTTTCTTT.

J is TRBJ1-5 and V is TRBV2, with 7 positions matching TRBD1. V dropped 7 bases and J dropped 5; count of bases not matched to a gene: 5. The length of the CDR3 is 13 residues. Germline V lookup: CDR1 SNHLY, CDR2 FYNNEI. The CDR3, as DNA: TGTGCCAGCAAACGTACAGGGGATCAGCCCCAGCATTTT. Translating gives CASKRTGDQPQHF.

The CDR3 spells CASSLKNQGEQFF. The DNA for the CDR3 is TGTGCCAGCAGCTTAAAAAACCAGGGTGAGCAGTTCTTC. The V and J genes are TRBV7-2 and TRBJ2-1; TRBD1 might be the D (5 bases). Germline CDR1 is SGHTA and CDR2 is FQGNSA. V lost 2 bases and J lost 9, with 11 bases in between. The CDR3 sequence is 13 residues long.

The CDR3 DNA sequence: TGTGCCAGCATTTCGACCGGGACACAATATGGCTACACCTTC. This encodes CASISTGTQYGYTF. V and J are TRBV6-5 and TRBJ1-2; D is perhaps TRBD1 (6 bases). The CDR3 consists of 14 residues. Germline V gene lookup returns CDR1 MNHEY and CDR2 SVGAGI. V shed 7 bases and J shed 5 bases, with 17 bases lying between them.

V usage is TRBV7-9 and J usage is TRBJ2-5; TRBD2 matches 14 bases. The CDR3 is 16 amino acids. Trimming took 2 bases from V and 5 from J; bases not matched to a gene: 4. The germline gives CDR1 SEHNR, CDR2 FQNEAQ (reference sequence). For the CDR3, the DNA is TGTGCCAGCAGCTTACCTGGGACTAGCGGGAGCGAGACCCAGTACTTC. Translation gives CASSLPGTSGSETQYF.

The CDR3 DNA reads TGTGCCAGCAGCCTGAGAGGTAATGAGCAGTTCTTC. Its protein is CASSLRGNEQFF. The chain carries TRBV7-9 and TRBJ2-1; no definite D call. Trimming took 5 bases from V and 7 from J, leaving 9 bases between them. This CDR3 contains 12 residues. Germline assignment: CDR1 SEHNR and CDR2 FQNEAQ (reference sequence).

The gene calls are TRBV9 and TRBJ2-1, with 7 bases lining up with TRBD2. The junction had 15 bases not matched to a gene; V was cut back by 3 bases and J by 9 bases. Germline V lookup: CDR1 SGDLS, CDR2 YYNGEE. This CDR3 contains 16 residues. This CDR3 reads CASSGSRLAPKGEQFF. CDR3 in DNA: TGTGCCAGCAGCGGTTCGCGACTAGCTCCAAAAGGTGAGCAGTTCTTC. Full variable domain (missing parts from reference TRBV9 and TRBJ2-1): DSGVTQTPKHLITATGQRVTLRCSPRSGDLSVYWYQQSLDQGLQFLIQYYNGEERAKGNILERFSAQQFPDLHSELNLSSLELGDSALYFCASSGSRLAPKGEQFFGPGTRLTVL.

The chain combines TRBV5-4 with TRBJ1-1; D unclear. The V gene lost 4 bases and the J gene lost 0 bases, with 10 bases spanning the gap. The CDR3 contains 14 residues. Looked up from germline, CDR1 is SGHNT and CDR2 is YYREEE (reference sequence). CDR3 amino acids: CASSPAGVNTEAFF. The CDR3 DNA is TGTGCCAGCAGCCCCGCTGGAGTGAACACTGAAGCTTTCTTT.

The CDR3 coding sequence is TGTGCCAGCAGTTTACTTAGCGGGAGGGCCATGAATGAGCAGTTCTTC. Translation gives CASSLLSGRAMNEQFF. The V and J genes are TRBV27 and TRBJ2-1, with TRBD2 identical over 11 bases. This CDR3 spans 16 amino acids. Germline CDR1 is MNHEY and CDR2 is SMNVEV (reference sequence). The junction had 7 bases not matched to a gene; V was cut back by 2 bases and J by 7 bases.

The V and J genes are TRBV7-2 and TRBJ1-6; 8 positions match TRBD1. The CDR3 is made up of 15 amino acids. Germline CDR1 is SGHTA and CDR2 is FQGNSA. Trimming took 4 bases from V and 6 from J; bases not matched to a gene: 5. The CDR3 region is CASSSTGQGNSPLHF. The CDR3 DNA reads as TGTGCCAGCAGCTCTACCGGACAGGGTAATTCACCCCTCCACTTT. The complete variable domain, with remaining parts taken from reference TRBV7-2 and TRBJ1-6, reads GAGVSQSPSNKVTEKGKDVELRCDPISGHTALYWYRQSLGQGLEFLIYFQGNSAPDKSGLPSDRFSAERTGGSVSTLTIQRTQQEDSAVYLCASSSTGQGNSPLHFGNGTRLTVT.

J is TRBJ2-3 and V is TRBV30, with a weak D call TRBD2 (5 bases). This CDR3 contains 12 residues. V dropped 0 bases and J dropped 8 bases, with 9 bases sitting between them. The germline CDR1 and CDR2 sequences are GTSNPN and SVGIG (reference sequence). CDR3 DNA: TGTGCCTGGAGTGTAACTAGTACTACGCAGTATTTT. It codes for CAWSVTSTTQYF.

This clone was detected only once. The V and J genes are TRBV18 and TRBJ2-2; 12 bases fit TRBD2. The CDR3 contains 14 residues. Trimming took 6 bases from V and 4 from J; bases not matched to a gene: 0. In germline, CDR1 is KGHSH, CDR2 LQKENI. DNA for the CDR3: TGTGCCAGCTCGACTAGCGGGAGCACCGGGGAGCTGTTTTTT. This translates into CASSTSGSTGELFF.

The V call is TRBV30, the J call TRBJ2-3; 12 bases fit TRBD2. CDR1 and CDR2 from the germline V gene are GTSNPN and SVGIG (reference sequence). The junction had 2 bases not matched to a gene; V was cut back by 2 bases and J by 5 bases. This CDR3 region has 14 residues. The CDR3 loop reads CAWSPGLAGDTQYF. CDR3 DNA sequence: TGTGCCTGGAGTCCGGGACTAGCGGGAGATACGCAGTATTTT.

The chain has TRBV29-1 and TRBJ1-1; tentatively, D is TRBD1 (6 bases). V was pared by 4 bases and J by 5 bases, with 11 bases between. This CDR3 is 12 amino acids long. Germline V lookup: CDR1 SQVTM, CDR2 ANQGSEA. The CDR3 protein is CSVAGVVTEAFF. The DNA of the CDR3 is TGCAGCGTTGCAGGGGTGGTTACTGAAGCTTTCTTT.

CDR3 sequence: CASSPYPATSTDTQYF. Written as DNA, the CDR3 is TGTGCCAGCAGCCCCTACCCAGCGACTAGCACAGATACGCAGTATTTT. The chain carries TRBV7-3 and TRBJ2-3; D uncertain. Germline V gene lookup returns CDR1 SGHTA and CDR2 FQGTGA. The CDR3 length is 16 residues. V was pared by 5 bases and J by 0 bases, with 15 bases between.

This sequence joins TRBV18 and TRBJ1-2; the D gene is possibly TRBD1 (6 bases). Per germline, CDR1 KGHSH and CDR2 LQKENI. There are 14 residues in the CDR3. V lost 4 bases, J lost 3 bases, and 12 bases lay in between. The CDR3 reads CASSLQGVDYGYTF. CDR3 sequence (DNA): TGTGCCAGCTCACTACAGGGTGTTGACTATGGCTACACCTTC.

The chain recombines TRBV7-9 with TRBJ1-3; no clear D. Germline V gene data show CDR1 as SEHNR and CDR2 as FQNEAQ (reference sequence). The CDR3 spans 13 residues. The V gene lost 4 bases and the J gene lost 4 bases, with 8 bases spanning the gap. The CDR3 here is CASSSAQGNTIYF. The CDR3 nucleotides are TGTGCCAGCAGCTCTGCTCAGGGAAACACCATATATTTT.